A selection of T cell receptor beta chains follows, all from one sample in a study of blood T cell repertoires in COVID-19. The assay was immunoSEQ multiplex PCR, and TCRdb's table has in-frame clones only and misses some. The table has approximately 140,000 clones, around nine tenths seen once. Sequences were obtained from peripheral blood. Receptors originate from a woman aged 55 to 70 with acute or convalescent COVID-19. Both conserved end residues are part of each CDR3. D genes are given only for firm matches. Clone sizes are given selectively: once, few, many, or a class where the clone is expanded.

j_call d_call v_call clone_size cdr3_aa cdr3_nt
TRBJ2-3 TRBD2 TRBV15 - CATSSVAGGADTQYF TGTGCCACCAGCAGCGTAGCGGGGGGGGCAGATACGCAGTATTTT
TRBJ1-5 - TRBV2 - CASSPEGRDNQPQHF TGTGCCAGCAGTCCCGAGGGGAGGGACAATCAGCCCCAGCATTTT
TRBJ1-2 TRBD1 TRBV5-1 - CASSGQGRGFYGYTF TGCGCCAGCAGCGGACAGGGCCGGGGATTCTATGGCTACACCTTC
TRBJ1-4 - TRBV19 - CASNPNGGVNEKLFF TGTGCCAGTAACCCCAACGGAGGGGTAAATGAAAAACTGTTTTTT
TRBJ1-5 - TRBV5-1 - CASSLYADQPQHF TGCGCCAGCAGCTTGTATGCGGATCAGCCCCAGCATTTT
TRBJ1-5 - TRBV7-2 - CASSNGAPSNQPQHF TGTGCCAGCAGCAATGGGGCACCCAGCAATCAGCCCCAGCATTTT
TRBJ2-3 - TRBV7-3 - CASSSPGTAQYF TGTGCCAGCAGCTCCCCCGGGACTGCGCAGTATTTT
TRBJ1-2 TRBD1 TRBV18 - CASSPGGTGDNYGYTF TGTGCCAGCTCACCAGGAGGGACAGGGGATAACTATGGCTACACCTTC
TRBJ1-5 - TRBV6-5 few CASSYSAGAHQPQHF TGTGCCAGCAGTTACTCGGCAGGGGCCCATCAGCCCCAGCATTTT
TRBJ1-3 - TRBV7-6 - CASSFPSQGNTIYF TGTGCCAGCAGCTTCCCTTCTCAGGGAAACACCATATATTTT
TRBJ2-1 - TRBV12-3/TRBV12-4 - CASSPRTGHEQFF TGTGCCAGCAGTCCTCGGACTGGCCATGAGCAGTTCTTC
TRBJ1-1 - TRBV10-3 few CAISATQGTNTEAFF TGTGCCATCAGTGCCACCCAGGGGACGAACACTGAAGCTTTCTTT
TRBJ1-2 TRBD1 TRBV4-3 - CASSPRDSHYGYTF TGCGCCAGCAGCCCCAGGGACAGCCACTATGGCTACACCTTC
TRBJ1-5 - TRBV6-2/TRBV6-3 - CASSYSLDSAGIGSNQPQHF TGTGCCAGCAGTTACTCGTTGGATTCAGCAGGGATCGGTAGCAATCAGCCCCAGCATTTT
TRBJ2-1 TRBD2 TRBV7-2 - CASSAPAGLAGAGNEQFF TGTGCCAGCAGCGCCCCCGCGGGACTAGCGGGGGCTGGCAATGAGCAGTTCTTC
TRBJ2-3 TRBD1 TRBV7-2 - CASSFSLGTVYTQYF TGTGCCAGCAGCTTTAGTTTGGGGACAGTATATACGCAGTATTTT
TRBJ1-2 - TRBV21-1 - CASSLSMIRAVYGYTF TGTGCCAGCAGCCTAAGTATGATCAGGGCTGTCTATGGCTACACCTTC
TRBJ2-7 TRBD2 TRBV7-8 - CASSPGRGSDEQYF TGTGCCAGCAGCCCCGGGAGGGGGTCGGACGAGCAGTACTTC
TRBJ2-7 TRBD1 TRBV7-2 - CASSPDRGEQYF TGTGCCAGCAGTCCGGACAGGGGAGAGCAGTACTTC
TRBJ1-3 TRBD1 TRBV2 few CARQAGGVPGNTIYF TGTGCCAGACAAGCAGGGGGCGTACCTGGAAACACCATATATTTT
TRBJ1-2 TRBD1 TRBV9 - CASSAPGQGIFYGYTF TGTGCCAGCAGCGCCCCGGGACAGGGTATCTTTTATGGCTACACCTTC
TRBJ1-4 - TRBV24-1 - CATSDFVGDNEKLFF TGTGCCACCAGTGATTTCGTAGGGGATAATGAAAAACTGTTTTTT
TRBJ2-5 TRBD2 TRBV11-3 - CASSSTSGGAETQYF TGTGCCAGCAGCTCCACTAGCGGGGGGGCGGAGACCCAGTACTTC
TRBJ2-1 TRBD2 TRBV7-9 - CASSLSLTSNHEQFF TGTGCCAGCAGCTTATCGTTGACTAGCAACCATGAGCAGTTCTTC
TRBJ1-1 - TRBV7-9 - CASSLGISGIEAFF TGTGCCAGCAGCTTAGGTATATCAGGAATTGAAGCTTTCTTT
TRBJ1-5 - TRBV12-3/TRBV12-4 - CASSLGIAQHF TGTGCCAGCAGCCTAGGCATCGCCCAGCATTTT
TRBJ2-2 - TRBV19 few CASSVQGVNTGELFF TGTGCCAGTAGTGTTCAGGGTGTAAACACCGGGGAGCTGTTTTTT
TRBJ2-3 - TRBV6-4 - CASSDTGGATDTQYF TGTGCCAGCAGTGACACGGGGGGCGCGACAGATACGCAGTATTTT
TRBJ1-2 TRBD1 TRBV5-1 once CASSSTVGTAYGYTF TGCGCCAGCAGCTCGACCGTAGGGACAGCCTATGGCTACACCTTC
TRBJ1-6 - TRBV5-5 - CASSLDYGNRVTPLHF TGTGCCAGCAGCTTGGATTATGGTAACAGGGTAACCCCCCTCCACTTT
TRBJ1-5 - TRBV7-8 - CASSPGGSQPQHF TGTGCCAGCAGCCCGGGGGGTAGTCAGCCCCAGCATTTT
TRBJ1-2 - TRBV21-1 few CASIPGQGQANYGYTF TGTGCCAGTATCCCAGGACAGGGCCAAGCTAACTATGGCTACACCTTC